The next 8 T cell receptor beta chains were all read from a single sample in a study of cytomegalovirus exposure and HLA in healthy donors. The PCR was carried out with 60 Vbeta primers and 13 Jbeta primers. Generated by immunoSEQ multiplex PCR, the TCRdb table keeps only in-frame clones and is missing some. The repertoire holds around 150,000 clones, about three quarters seen once, with approximately 3.1% in the top ten. Material for sequencing was PBMCs. Receptors originate from a woman in her thirties or forties in good health and CMV-seronegative.

The sample holds a few counts of this clone. The chain carries TRBV5-8 and TRBJ1-3, with 9 positions matching TRBD1. V was pared by 2 bases and J by 4 bases, with 4 bases of the junction left unmatched. Germline V gene lookup returns CDR1 SGHTS and CDR2 YDEGEE. This CDR3 comprises 15 residues. The CDR3 here is CASSFGQGTGNTIYF. In DNA form, the CDR3 reads TGTGCCAGCAGCTTCGGACAGGGGACCGGAAACACCATATATTTT.

This clone has only one observation. V is TRBV7-9 and J is TRBJ1-5, with 11 bases matching TRBD1. The CDR3 length is 17 residues. V trimming: 4 bases; J trimming: 7 bases; junction bases outside the gene matches: 12. Per the germline V gene, CDR1 is SEHNR and CDR2 is FQNEAQ (reference sequence). The CDR3 loop reads CASSSWTGGASYQPQHF. In DNA, the CDR3 is TGTGCCAGCAGCTCCTGGACAGGGGGCGCGAGTTACCAGCCCCAGCATTTT. The complete variable domain, with remaining parts taken from reference TRBV7-9 and TRBJ1-5, reads DTGVSQNPRHKITKRGQNVTFRCDPISEHNRLYWYRQTLGQGPEFLTYFQNEAQLEKSRLLSDRFSAERPKGSFSTLEIQRTEQGDSAMYLCASSSWTGGASYQPQHFGDGTRLSIL.

The chain recombines TRBV27 with TRBJ2-2; 7 bases are a match to TRBD2. Germline V gene sequence: CDR1 MNHEY, CDR2 SMNVEV (reference sequence). V shed 5 bases, J shed 4 bases, and the junction held 10 bases outside the gene matches. CDR3 size: 16 residues. The CDR3 DNA is TGTGCCAGCAGTCCCCGTGAAGGGAGGGTCACCGGGGAGCTGTTTTTT. It is translated as CASSPREGRVTGELFF.

This clone is a singleton in its sample. For the CDR3, the DNA is TGTGCCAGCAGTTGGGTCGGGGGATTTAGCGGGCTCTCCTACAATGAGCAGTTCTTC. It encodes CASSWVGGFSGLSYNEQFF. The J gene is TRBJ2-1, the V gene TRBV28; 7 positions match TRBD2. Germline CDR1 and CDR2: MDHEN and SYDVKM. This CDR3 has 19 amino acids. The junction had 15 bases not matched to a gene; V was cut back by 4 bases and J by 0 bases.

V usage is TRBV11-3 and J usage is TRBJ2-2; 9 bases match TRBD1. Per germline, CDR1 SGHNT and CDR2 YENEEA. V was clipped by 5 bases and J by 5 bases; unmatched bases: 6. The CDR3 sequence is 15 residues long. DNA of the CDR3: TGTGCCAGCAGCCCCGGGACAGGGAGGACCGGGGAGCTGTTTTTT. Its translation: CASSPGTGRTGELFF.

The chain links TRBV12-5 to TRBJ2-2; TRBD2 aligns across 12 bases. This CDR3 comprises 17 residues. The ends lost 6 bases at V and 5 bases at J; junction bases unmatched: 10. Germline lookup yields CDR1 LGHNT and CDR2 FRNRAP. The CDR3 region has the DNA TGTGCTAGTGGCCCCTCTAGCGGGGGGGACCGGACCGGGGAGCTGTTTTTT. Translation gives CASGPSSGGDRTGELFF.

The sample holds one count of this clone. The rearrangement uses TRBV2 and TRBJ1-1; 7 bases agree with TRBD1. Germline V gives CDR1 SNHLY, CDR2 FYNNEI. The V gene end was trimmed by 5 bases and the J gene end by 6 bases; junction bases not matched to a gene: 6. The CDR3 has 13 residues. The CDR3 DNA sequence: TGTGCCAGCAGTTCGGACAGGTTGGCTGAAGCTTTCTTT. It is translated as CASSSDRLAEAFF.

The genes are TRBV6-5 and TRBJ2-5; 11 nucleotides line up with TRBD2. The DNA matches TRBJ2-7 better at its end, which makes the J call doubtful. Germline CDR1 is MNHEY and CDR2 is SVGAGI. The CDR3 spans 14 residues. The CDR3 loop reads CASRTSGGTYEQYF. CDR3 DNA: TGTGCCAGCAGAACTAGCGGGGGAACCTACGAGCAGTACTTC.